This paragraph reports one T cell receptor (beta chain). This record belongs to a study of blood T cell repertoires in COVID-19. Trimming cost V 2 bases and J 5 bases, with 6 bases left between them. There are 13 residues in the CDR3. Produced via immunoSEQ multiplex PCR; TCRdb's table is partial and in-frame only. This table holds approximately 200,000 clones, approximately 81% found once. This chain uses TRBV12-3 or TRBV12-4 with TRBJ2-2; D call uncertain. Sequencing was done on a sample of peripheral blood. The TCR sequence derives from a person aged 65-85 years with COVID-19, enrolled during active disease. CDR3 nucleotides: TGTGCCAGCAGTTTACAGTCAACCGGGGAGCTGTTTTTT. Translation: CASSLQSTGELFF.